What follows describes a single T cell receptor beta chain. Amplification of TCR beta CDR3 regions used RNA transcripts. RT-PCR was first run with HTBI primers, then multiplex PCR in a second round. A single record per CDR3 protein comes from TCRdb applying MiXCR to the multiplex PCR reads. Of under 350,000 distinct CDR3 sequences detected, roughly 15% appear once; the ten largest clones hold over 9%. CDR1 and CDR2 (germline): SEHNR, FQNEAQ (reference sequence). Trimming cost V 6 bases and J 4 bases; bases outside gene matches: 10. The CDR3 totals 16 residues. These data are taken from a study of Graves' ophthalmopathy and Graves' hyperthyroidism. Across the study: Untreated patients at initial diagnosis provided peripheral blood.

Clinical symptoms, serum thyroxine, TRAb, thyroid ultrasound and orbital computed tomography determined diagnosis. This chain connects TRBV7-9 to TRBJ2-5; 11 bases match TRBD2. This TCR was recovered from an adult man with Graves' ophthalmopathy. Material for sequencing was peripheral blood. CDR3: CASSPPTSGIAETQYF. The CDR3 region has the DNA TGTGCCAGCAGTCCTCCGACTAGCGGGATAGCAGAGACCCAGTACTTC.